Following are 32 T cell receptor beta chains from one sample sequenced in a study of OX40 agonist ivuxolimab in advanced cancers. The method was immunoSEQ multiplex PCR; TCRdb's version includes in-frame clones alone and lacks a portion of them. Among tens of thousands of clones listed, around 90% were seen once. The sequencing used CD4+ or CD8+ T cells sorted from blood, collected in a trial of the OX40 agonist ivuxolimab. The receptor source for this set is an adult with an advanced solid tumor such as melanoma, head and neck, liver or kidney cancer.

This rearrangement joins TRBV5-4 to TRBJ2-5; D not certain. Looked up from germline, CDR1 is SGHNT and CDR2 is YYREEE (reference sequence). CDR3 length: 15 residues. V was cut by 1 base and J by 3 bases, with 13 bases left in between. The chain's CDR3 is CASSLYKGREETQYF. For the CDR3, the DNA is TGTGCCAGCAGCTTGTATAAGGGTAGAGAAGAGACCCAGTACTTC.

J is TRBJ2-3 and V is TRBV11-3, with D tentatively TRBD2 (5 bases). V was cut by 8 bases and J by 3 bases, with 18 bases left in between. Germline V gene data show CDR1 as SGHNT and CDR2 as YENEEA. The CDR3 has 15 amino acids. CDR3 sequence: CASGAGVGVTDTQYF. CDR3 DNA sequence: TGTGCCAGCGGCGCTGGAGTGGGAGTAACAGATACGCAGTATTTT.

This chain connects TRBV5-1 to TRBJ2-1; 11 bases are a match to TRBD2. V lost 5 bases to trimming and J lost 7 bases; unmatched junction nucleotides: 11. The CDR3 sequence is 16 residues long. CDR1 and CDR2 (germline): SGHRS, YFSETQ. In DNA, the CDR3 is TGCGCCAGCAGTCAACAAACTAGCGGGAGCGGGAATGAGCAGTTCTTC. As protein: CASSQQTSGSGNEQFF.

This chain joins TRBV28 and TRBJ1-1; 12 bases match TRBD1. CDR3 length: 16 residues. Trimming at V came to 2 bases and at J to 5 bases, leaving 6 bases not matched to a gene. Per germline, CDR1 MDHEN and CDR2 SYDVKM. This chain's CDR3 is CASSLGGQGARTEAFF. The CDR3 bases are TGTGCCAGCAGTTTAGGGGGACAGGGGGCGAGGACTGAAGCTTTCTTT.

V is TRBV19 and J is TRBJ1-2; no clear D. V was shortened by 5 bases and J by 3 bases, with 13 bases between the two germline ends. CDR3 length: 14 residues. Germline V gene sequence: CDR1 LNHDA, CDR2 SQIVND (reference sequence). The DNA of the CDR3 is TGTGCCAGTAGTCCAGATCACAATTACTATGGCTACACCTTC. It is translated as CASSPDHNYYGYTF.

This clone was observed once. The chain is built from TRBV19 and TRBJ2-6; 8 bases fit TRBD2. J lost 0 bases, V lost 0 bases, and 7 bases had no gene match. Germline V gene data show CDR1 as LNHDA and CDR2 as SQIVND (reference sequence). The length of the CDR3 is 19 residues. CDR3 in DNA: TGTGCCAGTAGTATAGACGGACTAGCTTACGACTCTGGGGCCAACGTCCTGACTTTC. Translation gives CASSIDGLAYDSGANVLTF.

V gene TRBV5-4 combines with J gene TRBJ2-5; D is unclear. The CDR3 contains 15 residues. V was shortened by 2 bases and J by 5 bases, with 16 bases between the two germline ends. CDR1 is SGHNT and CDR2 is YYREEE in the germline V gene (reference sequence). The CDR3 loop reads CASSLPAEPGETQYF. The CDR3 DNA reads TGTGCCAGCAGCTTACCTGCAGAGCCCGGGGAGACCCAGTACTTC.

This clone was seen a few times. J is TRBJ2-3 and V is TRBV19; D perhaps matches TRBD1 (6 bases). Germline CDR1 and CDR2: LNHDA and SQIVND (reference sequence). The CDR3 sequence is 15 residues long. V lost 2 bases and J lost 10, with 19 bases in between. CDR3 sequence: CASSIKDLTGSAQYF. In nucleotides, the CDR3 is TGTGCCAGTAGTATAAAGGATTTAACAGGGTCGGCGCAGTATTTT.

The gene calls are TRBV5-4 and TRBJ2-2, with TRBD2 matching 14 bases. CDR3 length equals 17 residues. V lost 4 bases, J lost 8 bases, and 10 bases stayed unmatched. Germline V gene sequence: CDR1 SGHNT, CDR2 YYREEE (reference sequence). The CDR3, as DNA: TGTGCCAGCAGCCCCTCATTGGGGACTAGCGGGAGTGGGGAGCTGTTTTTT. Translation gives CASSPSLGTSGSGELFF.

The rearrangement joins TRBV6-1 to TRBJ2-5; tentative D call: TRBD2 (5 bases). V was pared by 4 bases and J by 2 bases, with 8 bases between. The CDR3 contains 13 residues. Looked up from germline, CDR1 is MNHNS and CDR2 is SASEGT. The CDR3 loop reads CASSGSGQETQYF. DNA for the CDR3: TGTGCCAGCAGTGGTTCGGGACAAGAGACCCAGTACTTC.

The gene calls are TRBV5-1 and TRBJ2-3, with 11 positions matching TRBD2. The CDR3 consists of 17 residues. The V gene end was trimmed by 4 bases and the J gene end by 2 bases; junction bases not matched to a gene: 9. CDR1 is SGHRS and CDR2 is YFSETQ in the germline V gene. The CDR3 nucleotides read TGCGCCAGCAGCACAGGACTAGCGGGTGCCAACACAGATACGCAGTATTTT. Amino acid sequence: CASSTGLAGANTDTQYF.

This clone was detected once. The chain combines TRBV10-3 with TRBJ1-2, with 12 nucleotides matching TRBD1. Germline trimming cut 2 bases from V and 0 bases from J; bases unmatched to any gene: 7. In germline, CDR1 is ENHRY, CDR2 SYGVKD. The CDR3 consists of 18 residues. The CDR3: CAISETPGQGASNYGYTF. The CDR3 DNA reads TGTGCCATCAGTGAGACCCCGGGACAGGGGGCTTCTAACTATGGCTACACCTTC.

V is TRBV2 and J is TRBJ1-2; D is undetermined. The germline V gene encodes CDR1 SNHLY and CDR2 FYNNEI. CDR3 size: 14 residues. V dropped 8 bases and J dropped 4 bases, with 17 bases sitting between them. CDR3 sequence (DNA): TGTGCCAGCCACAATCCAGAGTGGGGCTATGGCTACACCTTC. It yields the protein CASHNPEWGYGYTF.

This sequence joins TRBV29-1 and TRBJ1-1, with D tentatively TRBD1 (5 bases). The V end lost 4 bases, the J end lost 4 bases, and 7 bases lay between the germline ends. Germline CDR1 reads SQVTM; CDR2 reads ANQGSEA. There are 11 residues in the CDR3. The CDR3 bases are TGCAGCGTTGGGGGGGGCACTGAAGCTTTCTTT. Protein product: CSVGGGTEAFF. Full variable domain (rest looked up from reference TRBV29-1 and TRBJ1-1): SAVISQKPSRDICQRGTSLTIQCQVDSQVTMMFWYRQQPGQSLTLIATANQGSEATYESGFVIDKFPISRPNLTFSTLTVSNMSPEDSSIYLCSVGGGTEAFFGQGTRLTVV.

This clone appeared once. This chain joins TRBV19 and TRBJ2-1; 13 nucleotides match TRBD2. CDR3 length equals 15 residues. Germline CDR1 reads LNHDA; CDR2 reads SQIVND (reference sequence). V dropped 4 bases and J dropped 5; count of bases not matched to a gene: 2. As DNA, the CDR3 is TGTGCCAGTAGTAGAACTAGCGGGAGGGACAATGAGCAGTTCTTC. It encodes CASSRTSGRDNEQFF.

V is TRBV10-3 and J is TRBJ2-5, with 7 positions matching TRBD1. Germline V gene data show CDR1 as ENHRY and CDR2 as SYGVKD. There are 12 residues in the CDR3. The ends lost 10 bases at V and 4 bases at J; junction bases unmatched: 6. The CDR3 DNA follows: TGTGCCACCCAAGGGGGCGGAGAGACCCAGTACTTC. It yields the protein CATQGGGETQYF.

The chain joins TRBV7-2 to TRBJ1-2, with TRBD1 as a possible D gene (5 bases). Germline CDR1 SGHTA, CDR2 FQGNSA. The CDR3 runs 15 residues. Trimming took off 7 bases at V and 4 bases at J, with 19 bases between the two ends. The CDR3 loop reads CASTPTTGLAYGYTF. The CDR3 bases are TGTGCCAGCACCCCTACAACAGGTCTGGCCTATGGCTACACCTTC.

The chain uses TRBV5-6 and TRBJ2-5, with no clear D. The CDR3 consists of 13 residues. Germline V gives CDR1 SGHDT, CDR2 YYEEEE. Trimming removed 0 bases from V and 3 bases from J, with 6 bases in between. This CDR3 is CASSLGEKETQYF. The CDR3 region has the DNA TGTGCCAGCAGCTTGGGAGAGAAAGAGACCCAGTACTTC.

The rearrangement links TRBV11-2 to TRBJ2-7; 8 bases align to TRBD1. V lost 0 bases and J lost 2; bases outside the gene matches: 3. Per germline, CDR1 SGHAT and CDR2 FQNNGV. The CDR3 has 15 residues. CDR3 sequence: CASSLDDRGTYEQYF. The CDR3 DNA is TGTGCCAGCAGCTTAGACGACAGGGGCACCTACGAGCAGTACTTC.

V and J are TRBV6-1 and TRBJ2-3; D is undetermined. Germline loops: CDR1 MNHNS, CDR2 SASEGT. V lost 0 bases and J lost 3, with 10 bases in between. This CDR3 spans 15 amino acids. The CDR3 region is CASSEAWGYTDTQYF. In nucleotides, the CDR3 is TGTGCCAGCAGTGAAGCTTGGGGTTATACAGATACGCAGTATTTT.

The chain uses TRBV28 and TRBJ2-4; D tentatively reads TRBD1 or TRBD2 (6 bases each). This CDR3 has 14 residues. The V gene lost 7 bases and the J gene lost 0 bases, with 10 bases spanning the gap. Per the germline V gene, CDR1 is MDHEN and CDR2 is SYDVKM. The CDR3 reads CASKEGVAKNIQYF. The CDR3 region has the DNA TGTGCCAGCAAGGAGGGGGTAGCCAAAAACATTCAGTACTTC.

This chain connects TRBV9 to TRBJ2-7; D may match TRBD1 or TRBD2 (5 bases each). Trimming shortened V by 4 bases and J by 3 bases, and 17 bases separated the two germline ends. This CDR3 region has 15 residues. Looked up from germline, CDR1 is SGDLS and CDR2 is YYNGEE. CDR3 in DNA: TGTGCCAGCAGCCCTGGGGGAAAAAACTACTACGAGCAGTACTTC. As protein: CASSPGGKNYYEQYF.

The chain recombines TRBV11-2 with TRBJ2-5; D gene ambiguous. V dropped 0 bases and J dropped 4 bases, with 0 bases sitting between them. Germline V gene lookup returns CDR1 SGHAT and CDR2 FQNNGV. The CDR3 is 11 residues long. Here the CDR3 DNA reads TGTGCCAGCAGCTTAGAAGAGACCCAGTACTTC. Its protein is CASSLEETQYF.

The chain has TRBV5-1 and TRBJ2-3; possibly TRBD2 for D (5 bases). The CDR3 spans 14 residues. Germline V gene lookup returns CDR1 SGHRS and CDR2 YFSETQ. Trimming removed 0 bases from V and 3 bases from J, with 8 bases in between. The chain's CDR3 is CASSLDSGTDTQYF. DNA of the CDR3: TGCGCCAGCAGCTTGGACAGCGGAACAGATACGCAGTATTTT.

This rearrangement joins TRBV10-3 to TRBJ1-3; no clear D gene. V was pared by 6 bases and J by 0 bases, with 9 bases between. This CDR3 is 14 amino acids long. The V gene's germline CDR1 is ENHRY and CDR2 SYGVKD. This CDR3 is CAISPGSSGNTIYF. In nucleotides, the CDR3 is TGTGCCATCAGCCCCGGGAGCTCTGGAAACACCATATATTTT.

The V call is TRBV28, the J call TRBJ1-3, with D hard to call. The CDR3 runs 13 residues. The germline V gene has CDR1 MDHEN and CDR2 SYDVKM. V lost 5 bases, J lost 6 bases, and 11 bases lay in between. The CDR3 loop reads CASSPTPLNTIYF. The CDR3 region has the DNA TGTGCCAGCAGTCCCACCCCGCTAAACACCATATATTTT.

The chain recombines TRBV28 with TRBJ1-2; D unresolved. Germline loops: CDR1 MDHEN, CDR2 SYDVKM. This CDR3 is 14 amino acids long. Trimming took 6 bases from V and 7 from J, leaving 18 bases between them. CDR3 DNA: TGTGCCAGCAGCCGCCCCCCCGTTGGTATTGGCTACACCTTC. Translation gives CASSRPPVGIGYTF.

This chain connects TRBV30 to TRBJ2-1; D is unresolved. Trimming took off 3 bases at V and 5 bases at J, with 5 bases between the two ends. CDR1 is GTSNPN and CDR2 is SVGIG in the germline V gene (reference sequence). The CDR3 covers 11 residues. CDR3 in amino acids: CAWRVNNEQFF. CDR3 DNA: TGTGCCTGGAGAGTCAACAATGAGCAGTTCTTC.

The chain joins TRBV19 to TRBJ1-4; 10 bases are shared with TRBD1. Losses at the gene ends were 0 bases for V and 7 bases for J; bases not matched to a gene: 5. This CDR3 is 16 amino acids long. CDR1 is LNHDA, CDR2 SQIVND, per germline (reference sequence). CDR3 bases: TGTGCCAGTAGTATAGATCGGACAGGGGGAAGTGAAAAACTGTTTTTT. It translates to CASSIDRTGGSEKLFF.

V gene TRBV5-1 combines with J gene TRBJ2-5; 7 nucleotides match TRBD2. This CDR3 is 15 amino acids long. Trimming at V came to 2 bases and at J to 4 bases, leaving 8 bases not matched to a gene. Per the germline V gene, CDR1 is SGHRS and CDR2 is YFSETQ. The DNA of the CDR3 is TGCGCCAGCAGCTTTCGACTAGCTACCAGAGAGACCCAGTACTTC. Translating gives CASSFRLATRETQYF.

V and J are TRBV6-6 and TRBJ1-1, with D perhaps TRBD1 (6 bases). CDR1 and CDR2 (germline): MNHNY, SVGAGI (reference sequence). Between the trimmed V and J ends, which lost 0 bases and 4 bases, there was a span of 9 bases. This CDR3 comprises 14 residues. The CDR3 bases are TGTGCCAGCAGTTACTCCACAGGGAGCACTGAAGCTTTCTTT. It is translated as CASSYSTGSTEAFF.

The V and J genes are TRBV4-1 and TRBJ2-2, with 13 nucleotides matching TRBD2. Germline V lookup: CDR1 MGHRA, CDR2 YSYEKL. J gave up 2 bases and V 7 bases, and 7 bases lay outside the gene matches. The CDR3 covers 17 residues. Here the CDR3 reads CASTSGLAGVNTGELFF. CDR3 nucleotide sequence: TGCGCCAGCACCAGCGGACTAGCGGGAGTTAACACCGGGGAGCTGTTTTTT.